The T cell receptor beta chain described here comes from a study of blood T cells in healthy people across ages. Study details: Template switching captured about one barcoded beta molecule per two T cells. General study findings and limits: Across the age range, TCR beta diversity per million T cells fell in a roughly linear way.

Together with a sample-barcoded 5' primer, a J-beta primer mix was included in a second PCR lasting about 6 to 11 cycles. TCRdb reprocessed the 5' RACE reads with MiXCR, giving one entry per CDR3 protein. Among around 670,000 distinct CDR3 sequences listed, about 30% were seen once. Trimming pared 4 bases from V and 4 bases from J, leaving 8 bases between. The length of the CDR3 is 13 residues. Germline CDR1 is LNHNV and CDR2 is YYDKDF (reference sequence). This clonotype was seen repeatedly, ten times or more. Its target is unknown. Sequencing was done on a sample of blood. The origin of this receptor is an elderly woman in good health. This chain connects TRBV15 to TRBJ1-5; D is uncertain. The CDR3 DNA sequence: TGTGCCACCAGCACAACGCGAAATCAGCCCCAGCATTTT. Protein: CATSTTRNQPQHF.